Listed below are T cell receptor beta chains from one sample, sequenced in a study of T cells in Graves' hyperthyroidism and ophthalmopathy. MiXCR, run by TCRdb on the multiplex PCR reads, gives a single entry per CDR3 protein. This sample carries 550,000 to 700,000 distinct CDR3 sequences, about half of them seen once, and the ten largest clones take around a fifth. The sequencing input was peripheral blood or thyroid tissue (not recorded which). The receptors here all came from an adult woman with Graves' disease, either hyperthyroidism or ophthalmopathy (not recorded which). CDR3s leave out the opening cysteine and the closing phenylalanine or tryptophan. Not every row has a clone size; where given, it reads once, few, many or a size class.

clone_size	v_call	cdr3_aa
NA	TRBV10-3	AISEAPRGTEAF
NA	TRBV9	ASSPGQGSRGYT
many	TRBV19	ATTVRQGAGNQPQH
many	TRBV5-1	ASSFDGTDHTGELF
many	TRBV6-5	ASSYSAAYQETQY
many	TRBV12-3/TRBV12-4	ASSLGGPLYEQY
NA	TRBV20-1	SASRGPGQGIINGYT
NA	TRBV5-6	ASSYSGRSEGETQY
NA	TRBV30	AWSTGQVGDTIY
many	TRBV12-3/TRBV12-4	PTDSYYEQY
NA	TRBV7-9	ASSLGGGTGSYGYT
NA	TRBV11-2	ASSLGGRAFYEQY
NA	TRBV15	ATSSFGGASNQPQH
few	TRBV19	ASSIGGKALH
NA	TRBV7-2	ASRPGVWSPLH
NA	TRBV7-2	ASSPSGMTDTQY
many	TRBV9	ASSVGPNTEAF
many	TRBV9	ASSVARDGTNYGYT
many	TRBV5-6	ASSLYGTGAYEQY
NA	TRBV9	ASSAGGVQY
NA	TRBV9	ASSVDWGQQF
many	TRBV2	ASTLGVSETGELF
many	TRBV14	ASSRFGRGRQNYGYT
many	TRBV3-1	ASSQDNMNTEAF
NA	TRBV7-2	ASSLGTGGKRQPQH
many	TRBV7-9	ASSPTTGSGYT
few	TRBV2	ASSPTGFGNQPQH
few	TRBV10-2	ASSISGYEQY
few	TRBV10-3	AISEQITGANQPQH
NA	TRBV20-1	SARDRGSPSYEQY
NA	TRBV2	ASRYTN
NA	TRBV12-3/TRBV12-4	ASRLNSRTDYEQY
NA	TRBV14	ASSQGRQTQY
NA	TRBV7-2	ASSLGTGRPGANVLT